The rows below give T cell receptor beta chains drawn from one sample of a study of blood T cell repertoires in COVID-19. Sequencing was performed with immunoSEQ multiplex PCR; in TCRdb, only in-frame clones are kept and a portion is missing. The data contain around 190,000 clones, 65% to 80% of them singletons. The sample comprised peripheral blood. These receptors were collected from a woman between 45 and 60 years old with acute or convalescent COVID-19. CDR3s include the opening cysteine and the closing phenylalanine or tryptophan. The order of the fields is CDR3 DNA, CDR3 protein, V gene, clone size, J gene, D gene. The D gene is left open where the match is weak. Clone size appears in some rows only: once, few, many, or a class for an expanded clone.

CDR3nt: TGTGCCACCCGAGGGGCGGGGGGCAATCAGCCCCAGCATTTT
CDR3aa: CATRGAGGNQPQHF
v_gene: TRBV24-1
abundance: once
j_gene: TRBJ1-5
d_gene: NA

CDR3nt: TGTGCCACCCGATCCTCGACAGAACACACTGAAGCTTTCTTT
CDR3aa: CATRSSTEHTEAFF
v_gene: TRBV10-3
abundance: NA
j_gene: TRBJ1-1
d_gene: NA

CDR3nt: TGTGCCAGCAGCTTCTTCTCTGGAAACACCATATATTTT
CDR3aa: CASSFFSGNTIYF
v_gene: TRBV5-6
abundance: NA
j_gene: TRBJ1-3
d_gene: NA

CDR3nt: TGTGCCAGCAGGATGGCGGCCTACGAGCAGTACTTC
CDR3aa: CASRMAAYEQYF
v_gene: TRBV5-8
abundance: NA
j_gene: TRBJ2-7
d_gene: NA

CDR3nt: TGTGCCAGCAGCCTAGCGGGGTCCTACGAGCAGTACTTC
CDR3aa: CASSLAGSYEQYF
v_gene: TRBV25-1
abundance: NA
j_gene: TRBJ2-7
d_gene: TRBD2

CDR3nt: TGCAGTGCTAGTCCTAGTCGGGGCTATGGCTACACCTTC
CDR3aa: CSASPSRGYGYTF
v_gene: TRBV20-1
abundance: NA
j_gene: TRBJ1-2
d_gene: NA

CDR3nt: TGTGCCAGCAGCCTGATACCGGAGACCTCATATGGCTACACCTTC
CDR3aa: CASSLIPETSYGYTF
v_gene: TRBV5-6
abundance: NA
j_gene: TRBJ1-2
d_gene: NA

CDR3nt: TGTGCCAGCAGCGTAGAGGCAGGGGCGTACGCCTACGAGCAGTACTTC
CDR3aa: CASSVEAGAYAYEQYF
v_gene: TRBV9
abundance: NA
j_gene: TRBJ2-7
d_gene: NA

CDR3nt: TGTGCCAGCAGCTTAGCGGGACAGCCTAATGAAAAACTGTTTTTT
CDR3aa: CASSLAGQPNEKLFF
v_gene: TRBV7-9
abundance: NA
j_gene: TRBJ1-4
d_gene: TRBD1

CDR3nt: TGTGCCAGCAGTGGGATACTAAGGGGAGGGGCTGAAGCTTTCTTT
CDR3aa: CASSGILRGGAEAFF
v_gene: TRBV2
abundance: NA
j_gene: TRBJ1-1
d_gene: NA

CDR3nt: TGTGCCAGCAGCTTGCCGGGTAGGGGGAATGAGCAGTTCTTC
CDR3aa: CASSLPGRGNEQFF
v_gene: TRBV7-2
abundance: few
j_gene: TRBJ2-1
d_gene: NA

CDR3nt: TGTGCCAGCAGCTACGGGGAGACCCAGTACTTC
CDR3aa: CASSYGETQYF
v_gene: TRBV2
abundance: NA
j_gene: TRBJ2-5
d_gene: NA

CDR3nt: TGTGCCAGCAGCTTGGGTCGCTACGAGCAGTACTTC
CDR3aa: CASSLGRYEQYF
v_gene: TRBV5-6
abundance: NA
j_gene: TRBJ2-7
d_gene: NA

CDR3nt: TGTGCCAGCAGTGAGGGCAGGGGGCCTAACTATGGCTACACCTTC
CDR3aa: CASSEGRGPNYGYTF
v_gene: TRBV25-1
abundance: few
j_gene: TRBJ1-2
d_gene: TRBD1

CDR3nt: TGTGCCAGCAGCTCCAGACAGGGAATCTTCTCTGGCTACACCTTC
CDR3aa: CASSSRQGIFSGYTF
v_gene: TRBV7-2
abundance: NA
j_gene: TRBJ1-2
d_gene: TRBD1

CDR3nt: TGTGCCAGCAATCTAATAGCGGGAGGCAACGAGCAGTACTTC
CDR3aa: CASNLIAGGNEQYF
v_gene: TRBV2
abundance: NA
j_gene: TRBJ2-7
d_gene: TRBD2

CDR3nt: TGTGCCAGCAGCCCGCGGACAGGGGGCCGGTACGAGCAGTACTTC
CDR3aa: CASSPRTGGRYEQYF
v_gene: TRBV7-9
abundance: NA
j_gene: TRBJ2-7
d_gene: TRBD1

CDR3nt: TGCGCCAGCAGCCAAGGGACAGGGACATCCTACGAGCAGTACTTC
CDR3aa: CASSQGTGTSYEQYF
v_gene: TRBV4-3
abundance: few
j_gene: TRBJ2-7
d_gene: TRBD1

CDR3nt: TGTGCCAGCAGCTTGTGGACAGCGCCTAATCAGCCCCAGCATTTT
CDR3aa: CASSLWTAPNQPQHF
v_gene: TRBV5-6
abundance: NA
j_gene: TRBJ1-5
d_gene: NA

CDR3nt: TGTGCCAGCAGCGAGAGGGCTCTGATGAACACTGAAGCTTTCTTT
CDR3aa: CASSERALMNTEAFF
v_gene: TRBV7-9
abundance: NA
j_gene: TRBJ1-1
d_gene: NA

CDR3nt: TGCGCCAGCACAGGGGCCCCGGGGAGAGAGACCCAGTACTTC
CDR3aa: CASTGAPGRETQYF
v_gene: TRBV5-1
abundance: NA
j_gene: TRBJ2-5
d_gene: NA

CDR3nt: TGTGCCAGCACTGGCGGGACTAGCGGGACCTACGAGCAGTACTTC
CDR3aa: CASTGGTSGTYEQYF
v_gene: TRBV6-5
abundance: NA
j_gene: TRBJ2-7
d_gene: TRBD2

CDR3nt: TGTGCCAGCAGTTCTTACCCCGGACAGGGGAGGAACTATGGCTACACCTTC
CDR3aa: CASSSYPGQGRNYGYTF
v_gene: TRBV28
abundance: NA
j_gene: TRBJ1-2
d_gene: TRBD1

CDR3nt: TGTGCCAGCAGGTTCCCCGGGACAGGGGTAGGAAACACCATATATTTT
CDR3aa: CASRFPGTGVGNTIYF
v_gene: TRBV7-2
abundance: NA
j_gene: TRBJ1-3
d_gene: TRBD1

CDR3nt: TGCGCCAGCAGCCGCTCAGGGGGGTCCTACGAGCAGTACTTC
CDR3aa: CASSRSGGSYEQYF
v_gene: TRBV4-1
abundance: NA
j_gene: TRBJ2-7
d_gene: NA

CDR3nt: TGCGCCAGCAGACCGCGGGACAGCACAGATACGCAGTATTTT
CDR3aa: CASRPRDSTDTQYF
v_gene: TRBV4-1
abundance: once
j_gene: TRBJ2-3
d_gene: NA

CDR3nt: TGTGCCAGCAGCGCCAGGGAGGGGGGCTACACCTTC
CDR3aa: CASSAREGGYTF
v_gene: TRBV11-2
abundance: NA
j_gene: TRBJ1-2
d_gene: NA

CDR3nt: TGTGCCAGCAGCCCGACTGATTCACCCCTCCACTTT
CDR3aa: CASSPTDSPLHF
v_gene: TRBV9
abundance: many
j_gene: TRBJ1-6
d_gene: NA

CDR3nt: TGTGCCAGCAGCCCTGGGACTAGCGGGAGGGCCTTGGATGAGCAGTTCTTC
CDR3aa: CASSPGTSGRALDEQFF
v_gene: TRBV9
abundance: once
j_gene: TRBJ2-1
d_gene: TRBD2

CDR3nt: TGTGCCAGCAGTCCAAGACTGGACACCTACGAGCAGTACTTC
CDR3aa: CASSPRLDTYEQYF
v_gene: TRBV27
abundance: NA
j_gene: TRBJ2-7
d_gene: NA

CDR3nt: TGTGCCAGCAGCATCCCCTGGGTCAGCGGGAACACCGGGGAGCTGTTTTTT
CDR3aa: CASSIPWVSGNTGELFF
v_gene: TRBV5-4
abundance: NA
j_gene: TRBJ2-2
d_gene: NA

CDR3nt: TGTGCCAGCAGTCTCCAGGGGGCTGGTGAGCAGTTCTTC
CDR3aa: CASSLQGAGEQFF
v_gene: TRBV9
abundance: NA
j_gene: TRBJ2-1
d_gene: TRBD1

CDR3nt: TGTGCCAGCAGTCCAGGACAGGGGCTCTCCCGGGGGTATGGCTACACCTTC
CDR3aa: CASSPGQGLSRGYGYTF
v_gene: TRBV7-2
abundance: once
j_gene: TRBJ1-2
d_gene: TRBD1

CDR3nt: TGTGCCAGCAGCCGCGGCGGGAGCTACGAGCAGTACTTC
CDR3aa: CASSRGGSYEQYF
v_gene: TRBV7-2
abundance: few
j_gene: TRBJ2-7
d_gene: TRBD2

CDR3nt: TGTGCCAGCAGTTTAGTGGGACAGGTTTTCCTTAAAACCTACGAGCAGTACTTC
CDR3aa: CASSLVGQVFLKTYEQYF
v_gene: TRBV28
abundance: NA
j_gene: TRBJ2-7
d_gene: TRBD1

CDR3nt: TGTGCCAGCAGTCACCCGACATTCGGCGAGCAGTACTTC
CDR3aa: CASSHPTFGEQYF
v_gene: TRBV28
abundance: NA
j_gene: TRBJ2-7
d_gene: NA

CDR3nt: TGCGCCAGCAGTAGAGGACAGGGGTGGGACGAGCAGTACTTC
CDR3aa: CASSRGQGWDEQYF
v_gene: TRBV5-1
abundance: NA
j_gene: TRBJ2-7
d_gene: TRBD1

CDR3nt: TGTGCCAGTAGTACCCAAAGACAGACTGAAGCTTTCTTT
CDR3aa: CASSTQRQTEAFF
v_gene: TRBV19
abundance: few
j_gene: TRBJ1-1
d_gene: NA

CDR3nt: TGTGCCAGCAGCTTCCTTTGCCAGGGAGGTGAAAAACTGTTTTTT
CDR3aa: CASSFLCQGGEKLFF
v_gene: TRBV7-9
abundance: few
j_gene: TRBJ1-4
d_gene: NA

CDR3nt: TGTGCCAGCAGCTTCTCCCCGGGGGACGGAAACACCATATATTTT
CDR3aa: CASSFSPGDGNTIYF
v_gene: TRBV9
abundance: NA
j_gene: TRBJ1-3
d_gene: NA

CDR3nt: TGTGCCAGCAGTCAGGGGAGCACAGATACGCAGTATTTT
CDR3aa: CASSQGSTDTQYF
v_gene: TRBV28
abundance: NA
j_gene: TRBJ2-3
d_gene: NA

CDR3nt: TGTGCCAGTAAAGGGGGCGGCTACACCTTC
CDR3aa: CASKGGGYTF
v_gene: TRBV19
abundance: few
j_gene: TRBJ1-2
d_gene: TRBD1

CDR3nt: TGTGCCAGCAGAGGAAAAGGACAGGGGGGATCATATGGCTACACCTTC
CDR3aa: CASRGKGQGGSYGYTF
v_gene: TRBV27
abundance: NA
j_gene: TRBJ1-2
d_gene: TRBD1

CDR3nt: TGTGCCAGCAGCCCCCAGTCACCCTACGAGCAGTACTTC
CDR3aa: CASSPQSPYEQYF
v_gene: TRBV4-2
abundance: NA
j_gene: TRBJ2-7
d_gene: NA

CDR3nt: TGTGCCAGCAGCGAAGACAGGGGAAACCTCTATGGCTACACCTTC
CDR3aa: CASSEDRGNLYGYTF
v_gene: TRBV11-2
abundance: NA
j_gene: TRBJ1-2
d_gene: TRBD1

CDR3nt: TGTGCCAGCAGCTTAGGCGGGGCCAGCTCCTACGAGCAGTACTTC
CDR3aa: CASSLGGASSYEQYF
v_gene: TRBV7-2
abundance: NA
j_gene: TRBJ2-7
d_gene: NA